A single sample gave rise to the 21 T cell receptor beta chains below, sequenced in a study of Graves' ophthalmopathy and Graves' hyperthyroidism. Researchers took RNA transcripts and amplified TCR beta CDR3 regions from them. Amplification began with first-round RT-PCR using HTBI primers, then second-round multiplex PCR was performed. TCRdb independently ran MiXCR on the multiplex PCR reads; one entry per CDR3 protein. The table shows more than 550,000 distinct CDR3 sequences, with just over 40% occurring only once. Input material: peripheral blood. Receptors were obtained from an adult man with Graves' ophthalmopathy.

This clonotype was found many times. This sequence joins TRBV6-6 and TRBJ1-1; 7 bases line up with TRBD1. The CDR3 is 14 residues long. V shed 8 bases, J shed 7 bases, and the junction held 13 bases outside the gene matches. CDR1 is MNHNY, CDR2 SVGAGI, per germline (reference sequence). Written as DNA, the CDR3 is TGTGCCAGCTATGTCCCGGGACAGACGTTTGAAGCTTTCTTT. The encoded protein is CASYVPGQTFEAFF.

For this clonotype: This CDR3 fails to terminate in the conserved phenylalanine or tryptophan, so it likely reflects a read error. The chain recombines TRBV20-1 with TRBJ1-2, with TRBD1 identical over 7 bases. This CDR3 region has 11 residues. CDR1 is DFQATT, CDR2 SNEGSKA, per germline (reference sequence). CDR3 in amino acids: CSQTGDYGYTL. The CDR3 nucleotides read TGCAGCCAAACAGGGGATTATGGCTACACCCTC.

The V and J genes are TRBV11-2 and TRBJ1-4, with TRBD1 as a possible D gene (6 bases). The CDR3 consists of 16 residues. CDR1 and CDR2 from the germline V gene are SGHAT and FQNNGV. The V and J ends lost 2 bases and 8 bases respectively, with 18 bases between them. The CDR3: CASSLSGGAGEEKLFF. The CDR3 DNA follows: TGTGCCAGCAGCTTAAGCGGGGGGGCCGGGGAGGAAAAACTGTTTTTT.

As to this clonotype: One junction end does not reproduce the germline sequence, and a read error may be involved. The chain has TRBV7-9 and TRBJ1-2; D gene uncertain. The germline gives CDR1 SEHNR, CDR2 FQNEAQ (reference sequence). CDR3 length: 13 residues. The CDR3 is CARSATRPYGYTF. CDR3 sequence (DNA): TGTGCCCGCAGCGCCACCCGGCCGTATGGCTACACCTTC.

Regarding this clonotype: The junction shows a germline mismatch at one end, possibly a read error. CDR3 residues: CASSEWLDSGGNYGYTF. CDR3 nucleotides: TGTGCCAGCAGTGAATGGTTGGACTCCGGGGGGAACTATGGCTACACCTTC. This rearrangement joins TRBV10-3 to TRBJ1-2; the D gene is possibly TRBD1 (5 bases). The CDR3 length is 17 residues. Germline V gene sequence: CDR1 ENHRY, CDR2 SYGVKD.

The genes are TRBV12-3 or TRBV12-4 and TRBJ2-5; D remains ambiguous. The V end was cut by 3 bases, the J end by 4 bases, with 12 bases between. The CDR3 is 14 residues long. The CDR3 sequence is CASSFNNGVETQYF. Written as DNA, the CDR3 is TGTGCCAGCAGTTTCAATAATGGAGTAGAGACCCAGTACTTC.

The chain uses TRBV5-1 and TRBJ1-6, with 9 bases fitting TRBD1. Germline V CDR1 and CDR2: SGHRS, YFSETQ. V was pared by 4 bases and J by 5 bases, with 7 bases of the junction left unmatched. CDR3 size: 16 residues. For the CDR3, the DNA is TGCGCCAGCAGCACGGGACAGGGATGGGATAATTCACCCCTCCACTTT. Its protein product is CASSTGQGWDNSPLHF.

The genes are TRBV20-1 and TRBJ2-7; 8 bases are a match to TRBD2. V was clipped by 3 bases and J by 6 bases; unmatched bases: 10. This CDR3 has 14 residues. Germline V gene sequence: CDR1 DFQATT, CDR2 SNEGSKA (reference sequence). The CDR3 region is CSASLREGRFEQYF. CDR3 in DNA: TGCAGTGCTAGTTTACGGGAGGGCCGGTTCGAGCAGTACTTC.

Regarding this clonotype: A much larger clone sits a single nucleotide away, making a read error possible. This chain connects TRBV25-1 to TRBJ2-5; D may be TRBD2 (6 bases). From germline, CDR1 is MGHDK and CDR2 SYGVNS. The CDR3 contains 14 residues. For the CDR3, the DNA is TGTGCCAGCAGGACAACTCGGGGGTCAGAGGCCCAGTACTTC. Its translation: CASRTTRGSEAQYF. Full variable domain (remainder filled in from reference TRBV25-1 and TRBJ2-5): EADIYQTPRYLVIGTGKKITLECSQTMGHDKMYWYQQDPGMELHLIHYSYGVNSTEKGDLSSESTVSRIRTEHFPLTLESARPSHTSQYLCASRTTRGSEAQYFGPGTRLLVL.

The chain links TRBV25-1 to TRBJ2-7, with D tentatively TRBD1 (6 bases). Germline values: CDR1 MGHDK, CDR2 SYGVNS. Trimming pared 4 bases from V and 6 bases from J, leaving 19 bases between. This CDR3 contains 15 residues. The CDR3 loop is CASSASRAGVAEQYF. In nucleotides, the CDR3 is TGTGCCAGCAGTGCTAGCCGGGCAGGGGTGGCCGAGCAGTACTTC.

Many counts were recorded for this clonotype. The genes are TRBV2 and TRBJ2-2, with D hard to call. CDR3 length equals 14 residues. Germline CDR1 is SNHLY and CDR2 is FYNNEI. V was pared by 1 base and J by 9 bases, with 12 bases between. The CDR3 nucleotides are TGTGCCAGCAGTGAAGAAGGGCCCCCGAGGGAGCTGTTTTTT. This sequence encodes CASSEEGPPRELFF.

At least ten counts were recorded for this clonotype. The chain carries TRBV6-5 and TRBJ2-5; 8 positions match TRBD2. This CDR3 comprises 15 residues. Germline-derived CDR1 and CDR2 are MNHEY and SVGAGI. The junction had 3 bases not matched to a gene; V was cut back by 2 bases and J by 1 base. The CDR3 is CASSYRTSGQETQYF. CDR3 coding DNA: TGTGCCAGCAGTTACCGAACTAGCGGCCAAGAGACCCAGTACTTC.

Note on this clonotype: This may come from a read error, since a much larger clone is one base off. The chain couples TRBV5-1 to TRBJ2-7, with D unclear. V gave up 0 bases and J gave up 3 bases, with 10 bases separating them. Germline CDR1 is SGHRS and CDR2 is YFSETQ. The CDR3 length is 14 residues. CDR3 sequence reads: CASSLGASYYEQYF. In nucleotides, the CDR3 is TGCGCCAGCAGCTTGGGAGCCTCGTACTACGAGCAGTACTTC.

Note on this clonotype: This may stem from a read error, because a much larger clone lies one nucleotide away. The chain couples TRBV7-9 to TRBJ2-7; TRBD2 is a possible D gene (5 bases). V lost 4 bases and J lost 4, with 17 bases in between. The germline V gene encodes CDR1 SEHNR and CDR2 FQNEAQ (reference sequence). CDR3 length: 15 residues. CDR3 residues: CASSSRTGSEYEQYV. CDR3 coding DNA: TGTGCCAGCAGCTCAAGGACGGGAAGTGAGTACGAGCAGTACGTC.

In the case of this clonotype: Lacking the conserved final phenylalanine or tryptophan, this CDR3 likely reflects a read error. The CDR3 nucleotides are TGTGCCAGCGCAGGCGGTGGCACTGAAGCTTTCTCT. Translating gives CASAGGGTEAFS. The chain combines TRBV6-6 with TRBJ1-1; the D is unclear. Trimming took 8 bases from V and 4 from J, leaving 11 bases between them. Germline CDR1 is MNHNY and CDR2 is SVGAGI (reference sequence). The length of the CDR3 is 12 residues.

This sequence joins TRBV10-1 and TRBJ1-2; a weak D match, TRBD1 (5 bases). V gave up 2 bases and J gave up 4 bases, with 11 bases separating them. CDR1 is WNHNN, CDR2 SYGVQD, per germline (reference sequence). This CDR3 region has 14 residues. The CDR3 sequence: CASSEPGRTYGYTF. CDR3 in DNA: TGCGCCAGCAGTGAGCCGGGGCGGACCTATGGCTACACCTTC.

This clonotype was seen a handful of times. The V and J genes are TRBV13 and TRBJ1-4, with D unclear. CDR3 length equals 15 residues. Looked up from germline, CDR1 is PRHDT and CDR2 is FYEKMQ (reference sequence). V lost 5 bases and J lost 0, with 10 bases in between. CDR3 DNA: TGTGCCAGCAGCCGGCGGCGGGCAACTAATGAAAAACTGTTTTTT. It translates to CASSRRRATNEKLFF.

About this clonotype: The germline gene is not matched at one end of the junction; a read error may be the cause. This chain links TRBV25-1 with TRBJ2-5, with D unclear. Germline loops: CDR1 MGHDK, CDR2 SYGVNS. The CDR3 length is 12 residues. DNA for the CDR3: TGTGCCCGCAGTGACCAACAAGAGATCCAGTACTTC. The encoded protein is CARSDQQEIQYF.

Comments on this clonotype: Germline is not matched at one junction end, which may reflect a read error. This chain connects TRBV19 to TRBJ1-5; D gene uncertain. There are 15 residues in the CDR3. CDR1 is LNHDA, CDR2 SQIVND, per germline (reference sequence). The CDR3 nucleotides read TGTGCCAGTAGTGGTAGGGTTTATAGCAATCAGCCCCAGCGTTTT. Its translation is CASSGRVYSNQPQRF. The full variable domain, in which reference TRBV19 and TRBJ1-5 provide the parts outside the CDR3, is DGGITQSPKYLFRKEGQNVTLSCEQNLNHDAMYWYRQDPGQGLRLIYYSQIVNDFQKGDIAEGYSVSREKKESFPLTVTSAQKNPTAFYLCASSGRVYSNQPQRFGDGTRLSIL.

This clonotype was counted ten times or more. The rearrangement uses TRBV2 and TRBJ1-5, with 7 nucleotides matching TRBD1. The CDR3 totals 15 residues. The germline CDR1 and CDR2 sequences are SNHLY and FYNNEI. Losses at the gene ends were 6 bases for V and 2 bases for J; bases not matched to a gene: 7. The CDR3: CASSTGALGNQPQHF. In DNA, the CDR3 is TGTGCCAGCAGCACAGGGGCCCTGGGCAATCAGCCCCAGCATTTT.

The chain recombines TRBV4-2 with TRBJ2-2; D is possibly TRBD2 (5 bases). CDR1 and CDR2 (germline): LGHNA, YNFKEQ. CDR3 length: 13 residues. V lost 8 bases to trimming and J lost 5 bases, with 12 bases between them. In DNA form, the CDR3 reads TGTGCCAGCGGGAGCACGGGTACCGGGGAGCTGTTTTTT. Translating gives CASGSTGTGELFF.